This T cell receptor (beta chain) is from a study of immune cell composition in non-small cell lung cancer. Looking at the study overall: Most cases were lung adenocarcinoma or squamous cell carcinoma.

Normal lung was taken at the farthest possible site, at least 3 cm from tumour. This clone was counted between two and nine times. The assay was immunoSEQ multiplex PCR, and TCRdb's table has in-frame clones only and misses some. The sample records a few thousand clones, roughly three quarters being singletons. The V and J ends lost 2 bases and 2 bases respectively, with 16 bases between them. The CDR3 has 16 amino acids. From germline, CDR1 is GTSNPN and CDR2 SVGIG (reference sequence). The chain carries TRBV30 and TRBJ1-5; a possible D gene is TRBD1 (5 bases). The sequence was obtained from a human donor with non-small cell lung cancer. The sample consisted of non-adjacent lung tissue. This chain's CDR3 is CAWSPPPGGGNQPQHF. The CDR3 DNA follows: TGTGCCTGGAGTCCTCCGCCGGGGGGAGGCAATCAGCCCCAGCATTTT.